The 19 T cell receptor beta chains in this list originate from one sample, sequenced in a study of shared clonotypes between healthy human individuals. Clones were read by immunoSEQ multiplex PCR, and TCRdb kept only the in-frame ones, dropping some. The profile shows over a million clones, roughly 96% of them singletons. The sample taken for sequencing was naive CD4+ T cells sorted from blood. Sample subset: CD45RA+ positively selected. These receptors were obtained from a man aged 30 to 45 in good health.

This clone appeared once. The rearrangement uses TRBV5-4 and TRBJ2-2; a weak D match, TRBD1 (5 bases). V lost 4 bases to trimming and J lost 6 bases, with 13 bases between them. The germline V gene encodes CDR1 SGHNT and CDR2 YYREEE (reference sequence). This CDR3 is built from 14 residues. CDR3 nucleotide sequence: TGTGCCAGCAGCGCCGATTTACAGGCCGGGGAGCTGTTTTTT. Amino acid sequence: CASSADLQAGELFF.

The rearrangement joins TRBV29-1 to TRBJ1-2, with no clear D. This CDR3 contains 8 residues. Germline CDR1 is SQVTM and CDR2 is ANQGSEA. Between the trimmed V and J ends, which lost 4 bases and 13 bases, there was a span of 7 bases. The CDR3 loop reads CSVGAFTF. CDR3 coding DNA: TGCAGCGTTGGGGCATTCACCTTC. The variable domain in full, with the rest retrieved from reference TRBV29-1 and TRBJ1-2, is SAVISQKPSRDICQRGTSLTIQCQVDSQVTMMFWYRQQPGQSLTLIATANQGSEATYESGFVIDKFPISRPNLTFSTLTVSNMSPEDSSIYLCSVGAFTFGSGTRLTVV.

This chain joins TRBV7-8 and TRBJ2-7; 7 bases agree with TRBD1. The CDR3 loop spans 17 amino acids. J lost 2 bases, V lost 1 base, and 11 bases had no gene match. Germline V CDR1 and CDR2: SGHVS, FQNEAQ. CDR3 sequence: CASSLGHEGARTYEQYF. The CDR3 nucleotides are TGTGCCAGCAGCTTAGGTCACGAGGGGGCCCGGACCTACGAGCAGTACTTC.

The chain combines TRBV7-2 with TRBJ1-5, with D unclear. This CDR3 region has 14 residues. V gave up 5 bases and J gave up 7 bases, with 15 bases separating them. The germline V gene encodes CDR1 SGHTA and CDR2 FQGNSA. CDR3 DNA: TGTGCCAGCAGCCCCATGGGCTTTTGGCAGCCCCAGCATTTT. This gives the protein CASSPMGFWQPQHF.

This rearrangement joins TRBV5-1 to TRBJ2-2; the D gene is possibly TRBD1 (6 bases). Per germline, CDR1 SGHRS and CDR2 YFSETQ. V lost 2 bases, J lost 6 bases, and 11 bases lay in between. The CDR3 is made up of 14 amino acids. The CDR3 DNA is TGCGCCAGCAGCTTACAGGGTGACCCCGGGGAGCTGTTTTTT. Translating gives CASSLQGDPGELFF. Based on the CDR3 plus reference TRBV5-1 and TRBJ2-2, the full variable domain is KAGVTQTPRYLIKTRGQQVTLSCSPISGHRSVSWYQQTPGQGLQFLFEYFSETQRNKGNFPGRFSGRQFSNSRSEMNVSTLELGDSALYLCASSLQGDPGELFFGEGSRLTVL.

The chain employs TRBV2 and TRBJ1-3; D is unclear. The length of the CDR3 is 12 residues. CDR1 and CDR2 from the germline V gene are SNHLY and FYNNEI. With 7 bases removed from V and 2 bases from J, the gap between germline ends came to 6 bases. CDR3 nucleotides: TGTGCCAGCATAAAAACTGGAAACACCATATATTTT. It encodes CASIKTGNTIYF.

The V gene is TRBV19, the J gene TRBJ2-2, with TRBD1 as a possible D gene (7 bases). Per germline, CDR1 LNHDA and CDR2 SQIVND (reference sequence). The V gene lost 0 bases and the J gene lost 8 bases, with 19 bases spanning the gap. The CDR3 spans 17 residues. Written as DNA, the CDR3 is TGTGCCAGTAGTATAGATAGACAGGGACTTCGGTCTGGGGAGCTGTTTTTT. It encodes CASSIDRQGLRSGELFF.

The V and J genes are TRBV2 and TRBJ2-4, with D unclear. V lost 2 bases to trimming and J lost 0 bases, with 11 bases between them. From germline, CDR1 is SNHLY and CDR2 FYNNEI. This CDR3 spans 16 amino acids. The CDR3 loop reads CASSETAALAKNIQYF. CDR3 DNA: TGTGCCAGCAGTGAAACGGCAGCACTAGCCAAAAACATTCAGTACTTC.

This chain links TRBV9 with TRBJ2-5; 10 bases fit TRBD2. The CDR3 runs 15 residues. Germline values: CDR1 SGDLS, CDR2 YYNGEE. J lost 4 bases, V lost 2 bases, and 5 bases had no gene match. The CDR3 protein is CASSVLAGEAETQYF. The CDR3 region has the DNA TGTGCCAGCAGCGTCCTAGCGGGAGAGGCAGAGACCCAGTACTTC.

This chain uses TRBV7-8 with TRBJ2-7, with 9 bases identical to TRBD2. CDR1 and CDR2 (germline): SGHVS, FQNEAQ. The CDR3 is 17 amino acids. V dropped 2 bases and J dropped 6; count of bases not matched to a gene: 14. This chain's CDR3 is CASSLSRLAVSPSEQYF. The CDR3 DNA follows: TGTGCCAGCAGCTTATCGAGACTAGCGGTTTCCCCTAGCGAGCAGTACTTC.

This clone was picked up one time. This chain uses TRBV29-1 with TRBJ2-5; D might be TRBD1 or TRBD2, each matching 6 bases. V lost 7 bases and J 0 bases, leaving 12 bases between the germline ends. Looked up from germline, CDR1 is SQVTM and CDR2 is ANQGSEA. This CDR3 contains 13 residues. The CDR3 region is CSAGASNQETQYF. Here the CDR3 DNA reads TGCAGCGCGGGGGCTTCTAACCAAGAGACCCAGTACTTC.

V gene TRBV27 combines with J gene TRBJ2-3, with a possible D match to TRBD2 (6 bases). Germline lookup yields CDR1 MNHEY and CDR2 SMNVEV (reference sequence). The CDR3 has 16 residues. Trimming took off 2 bases at V and 0 bases at J, with 12 bases between the two ends. The CDR3 reads CASSLKRVTSTDTQYF. The CDR3 nucleotides are TGTGCCAGCAGTTTAAAGCGGGTAACTAGCACAGATACGCAGTATTTT.

Of note for this clone: Different DNA sequences within this sample yield the same CDR3. The rearrangement links TRBV6-1 to TRBJ1-4, with TRBD1 as a possible D gene (5 bases). The germline V and J ends were trimmed by 1 base and 8 bases, with 11 bases remaining between them. This CDR3 has 14 amino acids. Germline values: CDR1 MNHNS, CDR2 SASEGT. The CDR3 nucleotides read TGTGCCAGCAGTGAAGGGGGGTCGAGGGAAAAACTGTTTTTT. This encodes CASSEGGSREKLFF.

This clone was counted once. The CDR3 loop reads CSAWTGGGYMNTEAFF. For the CDR3, the DNA is TGCAGCGCATGGACAGGGGGGGGATATATGAACACTGAAGCTTTCTTT. This sequence joins TRBV29-1 and TRBJ1-1; the match to TRBD1 covers 10 bases. J was trimmed by 0 bases and V by 7 bases; bases with no gene match: 11. Germline-derived CDR1 and CDR2 are SQVTM and ANQGSEA. CDR3 length: 16 amino acids.

The V gene is TRBV5-4, the J gene TRBJ2-3; TRBD2 agrees at 9 bases. CDR3 size: 14 residues. Germline CDR1 and CDR2: SGHNT and YYREEE (reference sequence). V dropped 0 bases and J dropped 9; count of bases not matched to a gene: 5. The CDR3 is CASSLGLAGPTQYF. The CDR3 DNA sequence: TGTGCCAGCAGCTTGGGCCTAGCGGGGCCGACGCAGTATTTT. Looking up the rest from reference TRBV5-4 and TRBJ2-3 gives the full variable domain: ETGVTQSPTHLIKTRGQQVTLRCSSQSGHNTVSWYQQALGQGPQFIFQYYREEENGRGNFPPRFSGLQFPNYSSELNVNALELDDSALYLCASSLGLAGPTQYFGPGTRLTVL.

The rearrangement uses TRBV7-7 and TRBJ1-1; D remains unclear. CDR3 length: 13 amino acids. Germline V lookup: CDR1 SSHAT, CDR2 FNYEAQ (reference sequence). Trimming took 2 bases from V and 1 from J, leaving 5 bases between them. The CDR3 nucleotides are TGTGCCAGCAGCTTAAAAGAGAACACTGAAGCTTTCTTT. The encoded protein is CASSLKENTEAFF.

Note on this clone: This same CDR3 is encoded by further DNA sequences in the sample. V usage is TRBV28 and J usage is TRBJ2-1; 7 bases line up with TRBD2. The CDR3 spans 15 residues. The germline gives CDR1 MDHEN, CDR2 SYDVKM. J gave up 0 bases and V 6 bases, and 5 bases lay outside the gene matches. The CDR3 is CASSPGGSSYNEQFF. The CDR3 coding sequence is TGTGCCAGCAGCCCCGGCGGGAGCTCCTACAATGAGCAGTTCTTC.

The gene calls are TRBV18 and TRBJ2-3; 12 bases map to TRBD2. The germline V gene has CDR1 KGHSH and CDR2 LQKENI. CDR3 size: 16 residues. The junction had 7 bases not matched to a gene; V was cut back by 5 bases and J by 4 bases. The CDR3 loop reads CASSAPGLAGADTQYF. DNA for the CDR3: TGTGCCAGCTCAGCCCCGGGACTAGCGGGTGCAGATACGCAGTATTTT.

The chain combines TRBV28 with TRBJ2-7; D unresolved. Looked up from germline, CDR1 is MDHEN and CDR2 is SYDVKM. The CDR3 contains 12 residues. V shed 5 bases and J shed 2 bases, with 7 bases lying between them. In DNA, the CDR3 is TGTGCCAGCAGTCTTTACGCCTACGAGCAGTACTTC. Encoded protein: CASSLYAYEQYF. The full variable domain, completed using reference TRBV28 and TRBJ2-7, is DVKVTQSSRYLVKRTGEKVFLECVQDMDHENMFWYRQDPGLGLRLIYFSYDVKMKEKGDIPEGYSVSREKKERFSLILESASTNQTSMYLCASSLYAYEQYFGPGTRLTVT.